The 22 T cell receptor beta chains below come from one sample, sequenced in a study of blood T cell repertoires in COVID-19. Only in-frame clones appear in the TCRdb table, and some are missing; sequencing was by immunoSEQ multiplex PCR. The profile shows over 50,000 clones, approximately 86% of them singletons. The sample was peripheral blood. The receptors stem from a man in his 70s with acute or convalescent COVID-19.

This clone turned up a few times. The V and J genes are TRBV27 and TRBJ1-1; tentatively, D is TRBD1 (6 bases). CDR1 and CDR2 (germline): MNHEY, SMNVEV (reference sequence). V was cut by 6 bases and J by 6 bases, with 14 bases left in between. This CDR3 is built from 13 residues. In DNA, the CDR3 is TGTGCCAGCAGGAGACAGGATGAGGCTGAAGCTTTCTTT. Protein sequence: CASRRQDEAEAFF.

The V call is TRBV6-5, the J call TRBJ1-1; 8 bases are a match to TRBD1. Trimming took 6 bases from V and 2 from J; bases not matched to a gene: 5. The germline gives CDR1 MNHEY, CDR2 SVGAGI. This CDR3 is built from 14 residues. The CDR3: CASSRQGRNTEAFF. The CDR3 coding sequence is TGTGCCAGCAGCCGACAGGGGCGAAACACTGAAGCTTTCTTT.

This chain connects TRBV27 to TRBJ1-4, with a possible D match to TRBD1 (6 bases). CDR1 is MNHEY, CDR2 SMNVEV, per germline (reference sequence). Trimming left V 2 bases short and J 4 bases short, with 11 bases between. The CDR3 totals 15 residues. CDR3 sequence (DNA): TGTGCCAGCAGTTTAATGGGGGCGGGTAATGAAAAACTGTTTTTT. This codes for CASSLMGAGNEKLFF.

This clone was counted a single time. The chain uses TRBV6-5 and TRBJ1-5, with D unresolved. Trimming took off 5 bases at V and 0 bases at J, with 5 bases between the two ends. This CDR3 region has 13 residues. Germline CDR1 reads MNHEY; CDR2 reads SVGAGI. CDR3 sequence: CASSIFSNQPQHF. The CDR3, as DNA: TGTGCCAGCAGTATCTTTAGCAATCAGCCCCAGCATTTT.

The J gene is TRBJ2-6, the V gene TRBV15; maybe TRBD1 (5 bases). Trimming cost V 1 base and J 3 bases, with 13 bases left between them. Germline CDR1 reads LNHNV; CDR2 reads YYDKDF (reference sequence). This CDR3 contains 17 residues. CDR3 region: CATSRVGKGLGANVLTF. Written as DNA, the CDR3 is TGTGCCACCAGCAGAGTGGGTAAGGGGCTTGGGGCCAACGTCCTGACTTTC.

The J gene is TRBJ2-2, the V gene TRBV5-5; 7 positions agree with TRBD2. V lost 6 bases to trimming and J lost 2 bases; unmatched junction nucleotides: 4. Per the germline V gene, CDR1 is SGHKS and CDR2 is YYEKEE (reference sequence). CDR3 size: 14 residues. Here the CDR3 reads CASIRGVNTGELFF. Written as DNA, the CDR3 is TGTGCCAGCATCCGGGGGGTTAACACCGGGGAGCTGTTTTTT.

This sequence joins TRBV5-1 and TRBJ2-2; 8 nucleotides line up with TRBD1. The CDR3 is 15 residues long. CDR1 SGHRS and CDR2 YFSETQ come from the germline V gene. The ends lost 3 bases at V and 2 bases at J; junction bases unmatched: 3. The CDR3 DNA reads TGCGCCAGCAGCTCGACAGGGGCCAACACCGGGGAGCTGTTTTTT. Its translation is CASSSTGANTGELFF.

This chain connects TRBV7-9 to TRBJ1-6; tentatively, D is TRBD1 (5 bases). Trimming pared 5 bases from V and 10 bases from J, leaving 24 bases between. The CDR3 covers 17 residues. Germline V CDR1 and CDR2: SEHNR, FQNEAQ (reference sequence). CDR3 region: CASSAGLKVDDSSPLHF. The CDR3 nucleotides read TGTGCCAGCAGCGCGGGGTTGAAGGTCGATGACAGCTCACCCCTCCACTTT.

The rearrangement links TRBV10-3 to TRBJ1-2, with D possibly being TRBD1 (6 bases). CDR1 is ENHRY and CDR2 is SYGVKD in the germline V gene. CDR3 size: 13 residues. Trimming cost V 6 bases and J 1 base, with 9 bases left between them. The CDR3 spells CAISQQGNYGYTF. The CDR3 coding sequence is TGTGCCATCAGCCAACAGGGTAACTATGGCTACACCTTC.

V usage is TRBV28 and J usage is TRBJ2-1; 7 bases are a match to TRBD2. Looked up from germline, CDR1 is MDHEN and CDR2 is SYDVKM. V shed 2 bases and J 12 bases; nucleotides not matched to a gene: 10. CDR3 length equals 14 residues. In nucleotides, the CDR3 is TGTGCCAGCAGTTTACAGCGGGACCTATCACGGCAGTTCTTC. Residues: CASSLQRDLSRQFF.

The genes are TRBV19 and TRBJ2-2; 9 bases map to TRBD2. This CDR3 comprises 15 residues. V shed 7 bases and J 8 bases; nucleotides not matched to a gene: 11. Germline V CDR1 and CDR2: LNHDA, SQIVND (reference sequence). CDR3 residues: CASISQRGAGGELFF. The DNA for the CDR3 is TGTGCCAGTATTTCCCAGCGGGGGGCCGGAGGGGAGCTGTTTTTT.

The gene calls are TRBV5-6 and TRBJ2-6, with D unresolved. Per germline, CDR1 SGHDT and CDR2 YYEEEE. There are 15 residues in the CDR3. Trimming stripped 0 bases from V and 1 base from J, with 5 bases between. CDR3 sequence: CASSLGASGANVLTF. DNA of the CDR3: TGTGCCAGCAGCTTGGGGGCATCTGGGGCCAACGTCCTGACTTTC.

The chain links TRBV12-5 to TRBJ1-5; D is possibly TRBD1 (6 bases). Germline CDR1 LGHNT, CDR2 FRNRAP. The ends were cut back, 1 base at V and 3 bases at J, with 10 bases in the middle. The CDR3 totals 15 residues. The CDR3 DNA reads as TGTGCTAGTGGTTTGGACAGGGCCGACAATCAGCCCCAGCATTTT. It specifies CASGLDRADNQPQHF.

DNA for the CDR3: TGCGCCAGCAGCTTATTGACCGACTCAAGCAGTGAAGCTTTCTTT. Translation gives CASSLLTDSSSEAFF. V is TRBV5-1 and J is TRBJ1-1; no clear D gene. The germline V and J ends were trimmed by 2 bases and 7 bases, with 18 bases remaining between them. CDR1 and CDR2 (germline): SGHRS, YFSETQ. The CDR3 spans 15 residues.

The chain has TRBV5-5 and TRBJ1-2; D uncertain. Germline V gives CDR1 SGHKS, CDR2 YYEKEE (reference sequence). V was cut by 1 base and J by 4 bases, with 11 bases left in between. The CDR3 runs 14 residues. The CDR3 loop is CASSLWSLGYGYTF. CDR3 in DNA: TGTGCCAGCAGCTTGTGGAGTCTCGGCTATGGCTACACCTTC.

This rearrangement joins TRBV5-8 to TRBJ1-5; no reliable D call. Germline V gene lookup returns CDR1 SGHTS and CDR2 YDEGEE. The CDR3 is 13 amino acids. Trimming pared 0 bases from V and 6 bases from J, leaving 7 bases between. Here the CDR3 DNA reads TGTGCCAGCAGCTTGGGGAGAGTTCAGCCCCAGCATTTT. Translating it yields CASSLGRVQPQHF.

Regarding this clone: The junction departs from germline at one end; a sequencing error may be responsible. The V call is TRBV7-7, the J call TRBJ2-5, with 8 bases aligning to TRBD1. CDR1 and CDR2 from the germline V gene are SSHAT and FNYEAQ (reference sequence). The CDR3 consists of 13 residues. The CDR3 region has the DNA TGTGCTAGCAGCCGAGACAGGGGAGAGACCCAGTACTTC. Its protein product is CASSRDRGETQYF. Supplemented by reference TRBV7-7 and TRBJ2-5, the full variable domain reads GAGVSQSPRYKVTKRGQDVTLRCDPISSHATLYWYQQALGQGPEFLTYFNYEAQPDKSGLPSDRFSAERPEGSISTLTIQRTEQRDSAMYRCASSRDRGETQYFGPGTRLLVL.

This clone was recorded once. The chain links TRBV18 to TRBJ2-3; TRBD2 matches at 8 bases. Germline V gene sequence: CDR1 KGHSH, CDR2 LQKENI. Germline trimming cut 3 bases from V and 0 bases from J; bases unmatched to any gene: 8. The CDR3 runs to 17 residues. The CDR3 is CASSPPSAGGSTDTQYF. The CDR3 nucleotides read TGTGCCAGCTCACCCCCCAGCGCGGGGGGAAGCACAGATACGCAGTATTTT.

This clone was observed a few times. The J gene is TRBJ1-5, the V gene TRBV28; TRBD1 is a possible D gene (5 bases). The CDR3 totals 14 residues. Germline loops: CDR1 MDHEN, CDR2 SYDVKM. V was cut by 5 bases and J by 0 bases, with 8 bases left in between. CDR3 loop: CASSTGHSNQPQHF. The CDR3 DNA sequence: TGTGCCAGCAGTACCGGACATAGCAATCAGCCCCAGCATTTT.

This clone was counted once. The chain joins TRBV3-1 (or the pseudogene TRBV3-2) to TRBJ2-3; 9 bases fit TRBD2. With V trimmed by 0 bases and J by 5 bases, 6 bases remained unmatched. Germline loops: CDR1 LGHDT, CDR2 YNNKEL (reference sequence). The length of the CDR3 is 16 residues. The CDR3 spells CASSQESGGWGDTQYF. CDR3 coding DNA: TGTGCCAGCAGCCAAGAGAGCGGGGGGTGGGGAGATACGCAGTATTTT.

This clone showed up just a few times. The V call is TRBV18, the J call TRBJ2-1; 7 nucleotides agree with TRBD1. CDR3 length: 14 residues. Germline values: CDR1 KGHSH, CDR2 LQKENI. V shed 2 bases, J shed 6 bases, and the junction held 4 bases outside the gene matches. The CDR3 sequence is CASSPNNRGNEQFF. Written as DNA, the CDR3 is TGTGCCAGCTCACCAAATAACAGGGGCAATGAGCAGTTCTTC.

The chain joins TRBV6-5 to TRBJ2-5; 8 bases map to TRBD2. CDR3 length: 14 amino acids. Germline V CDR1 and CDR2: MNHEY, SVGAGI. J was trimmed by 5 bases and V by 7 bases; bases with no gene match: 9. The CDR3 is CASIPGGADETQYF. The CDR3, as DNA: TGTGCCAGCATCCCCGGGGGGGCGGATGAGACCCAGTACTTC.